The 20 T cell receptor beta chains in this list originate from one sample, sequenced in a study of cytomegalovirus exposure and HLA in healthy donors (dated by TCRdb to about 2017). Libraries were constructed by the immunoSEQ multiplex PCR assay. The multiplex PCR relied on a mix of 60 forward primers for TCR Vbeta segments and 13 reverse primers for TCR Jbeta segments. TCRdb's version of the immuneACCESS table is confined to in-frame rearrangements and falls short of the full clone set. An unresolved V gene accounts for under half of the shortfall where checked; the remainder is of unknown origin. Here the sample has about 190,000 clones; more than 65% occur a single time. The top ten hold 3% to 4% of the sample. Sample: PBMCs. These receptors came from a man aged 45-65 years in good health and CMV-seronegative.

The chain is built from TRBV10-1 and TRBJ2-3; TRBD2 is a possible D gene (7 bases). The CDR3 extends over 14 amino acids. The V and J ends lost 8 bases and 2 bases respectively, with 14 bases between them. Germline CDR1 and CDR2: WNHNN and SYGVQD (reference sequence). The CDR3 nucleotides read TGCGCCAGCCGAGGGGGGGGGTCCACAGATACGCAGTATTTT. Translating gives CASRGGGSTDTQYF.

V is TRBV6-5 and J is TRBJ2-1; 7 bases agree with TRBD1. The CDR3 totals 13 residues. Germline V gene lookup returns CDR1 MNHEY and CDR2 SVGAGI. V lost 9 bases and J lost 6; bases outside the gene matches: 8. The CDR3, as DNA: TGTGCCAGTAGGGGGCTTATGGTCAATGAGCAGTTCTTC. The encoded protein is CASRGLMVNEQFF.

This chain uses TRBV5-6 with TRBJ1-4; D is unresolved. V dropped 6 bases and J dropped 8 bases, with 20 bases sitting between them. Germline CDR1 reads SGHDT; CDR2 reads YYEEEE. The CDR3 is 15 residues long. CDR3 amino acids: CASTQTPGPREKLFF. DNA of the CDR3: TGTGCCAGCACCCAGACTCCGGGTCCAAGGGAAAAACTGTTTTTT.

The chain uses TRBV6-5 and TRBJ2-1, with 9 nucleotides matching TRBD2. The CDR3 totals 15 residues. The germline V gene encodes CDR1 MNHEY and CDR2 SVGAGI. The junction had 3 bases not matched to a gene; V was cut back by 2 bases and J by 4 bases. The CDR3 nucleotides are TGTGCCAGCAGTTACAGGCTAGCGGGGTACAATGAGCAGTTCTTC. Residues: CASSYRLAGYNEQFF.

This clone showed up just once. The V call is TRBV4-3, the J call TRBJ1-6; no firm D call. Germline CDR1 is LGHNA and CDR2 is YSLEER. V was cut by 1 base and J by 7 bases, with 17 bases left in between. The CDR3 spans 17 residues. DNA of the CDR3: TGCGCCAGCAGCCAAGGGGAGGGAGGCTCATGGAATTCACCCCTCCACTTT. Amino acid sequence: CASSQGEGGSWNSPLHF.

The rearrangement joins TRBV27 to TRBJ1-2; TRBD1 might be the D (6 bases). The CDR3 has 13 residues. Per the germline V gene, CDR1 is MNHEY and CDR2 is SMNVEV (reference sequence). The V end was cut by 3 bases, the J end by 8 bases, with 13 bases between. The CDR3 nucleotides read TGTGCCAGCAGTTTGGTAGGGGGGGGAGGCTACACCTTC. This encodes CASSLVGGGGYTF.

The gene calls are TRBV4-1 and TRBJ2-7; 7 nucleotides match TRBD2. This CDR3 comprises 16 residues. CDR1 MGHRA and CDR2 YSYEKL come from the germline V gene. The V and J ends lost 2 bases and 4 bases, in that order; junction bases with no gene match: 11. In DNA, the CDR3 is TGCGCCAGCAGCCAAAGCGAATCGCTAGCGGTATACGAGCAGTACTTC. It is translated as CASSQSESLAVYEQYF.

The chain is built from TRBV14 and TRBJ2-7; D unresolved. From germline, CDR1 is SGHDN and CDR2 FVKESK. The CDR3 runs to 15 residues. V lost 1 base and J lost 1, with 11 bases in between. DNA of the CDR3: TGTGCCAGCAGCCAAGGAGTCGGGTCGTCCTACGAGCAGTACTTC. Amino acids: CASSQGVGSSYEQYF.

The chain employs TRBV4-1 and TRBJ2-7, with a weak D call TRBD1 (6 bases). Between the trimmed V and J ends, which lost 3 bases and 7 bases, there was a span of 16 bases. Looked up from germline, CDR1 is MGHRA and CDR2 is YSYEKL. The CDR3 is 14 residues long. CDR3 DNA sequence: TGCGCCAGCAGCCAGGGCACAGGGTCGAGGGAGCAGTACTTC. Translation: CASSQGTGSREQYF.

V usage is TRBV5-4 and J usage is TRBJ1-6, with a possible D match to TRBD1 (6 bases). Trimming shortened V by 4 bases and J by 7 bases, and 15 bases separated the two germline ends. The CDR3 has 15 amino acids. The V gene's germline CDR1 is SGHNT and CDR2 YYREEE (reference sequence). The CDR3 protein is CASSTLGGQNSPLHF. The CDR3, as DNA: TGTGCCAGCAGCACCCTGGGGGGGCAAAATTCACCCCTCCACTTT.

The chain uses TRBV7-2 and TRBJ1-2, with D possibly being TRBD1 (5 bases). V lost 5 bases and J 3 bases, leaving 13 bases between the germline ends. The CDR3 runs 14 residues. CDR1 is SGHTA, CDR2 FQGNSA, per germline. The CDR3 loop reads CASSVQGLYYGYTF. The CDR3 DNA reads as TGTGCCAGCAGCGTCCAGGGACTTTACTATGGCTACACCTTC.

This chain connects TRBV27 to TRBJ1-6, with D perhaps matching TRBD1 (5 bases). From germline, CDR1 is MNHEY and CDR2 SMNVEV (reference sequence). This CDR3 is 16 amino acids long. Trimming took off 0 bases at V and 5 bases at J, with 11 bases between the two ends. CDR3 bases: TGTGCCAGCAGTTTATCTCCCGAAGGGGATAATTCACCCCTCCACTTT. As protein: CASSLSPEGDNSPLHF.

The chain couples TRBV6-5 to TRBJ2-5; 8 positions match TRBD2. Trimming cost V 6 bases and J 4 bases; bases outside gene matches: 4. The CDR3 length is 13 residues. Germline values: CDR1 MNHEY, CDR2 SVGAGI. The CDR3 sequence is CASSRGGPETQYF. CDR3 DNA: TGTGCCAGCAGCCGGGGGGGCCCAGAGACCCAGTACTTC.

This sequence joins TRBV11-1 and TRBJ1-6; perhaps TRBD1 as D (6 bases). CDR3 size: 16 residues. Trimming took off 3 bases at V and 10 bases at J, with 19 bases between the two ends. Looked up from germline, CDR1 is SGHAT and CDR2 is FQDESV (reference sequence). The CDR3 region has the DNA TGTGCCAGCAGCTTTTTTCAGTCCCTGGGACACTCACCCCTCCACTTT. This encodes CASSFFQSLGHSPLHF.

The rearrangement links TRBV30 to TRBJ1-1; no clear D gene. V lost 4 bases to trimming and J lost 1 base, with 10 bases between them. The CDR3 is 13 residues long. Germline CDR1 is GTSNPN and CDR2 is SVGIG (reference sequence). This CDR3 is CAWNVGGNTEAFF. CDR3 in DNA: TGTGCCTGGAATGTTGGAGGGAACACTGAAGCTTTCTTT.

This clone has just a few counts. The chain carries TRBV4-2 and TRBJ1-5; a possible D gene is TRBD1 (5 bases). The V and J ends lost 4 bases and 2 bases respectively, with 15 bases between them. The CDR3 spans 16 residues. CDR1 LGHNA and CDR2 YNFKEQ come from the germline V gene. CDR3 region: CASSPSGGTGNQPQHF. The CDR3 DNA follows: TGTGCCAGCAGCCCCTCGGGGGGGACGGGCAATCAGCCCCAGCATTTT.

The V gene is TRBV5-1, the J gene TRBJ2-7, with TRBD1 identical over 11 bases. CDR1 is SGHRS and CDR2 is YFSETQ in the germline V gene. Losses at the gene ends were 4 bases for V and 4 bases for J; bases not matched to a gene: 4. The length of the CDR3 is 14 residues. Written as DNA, the CDR3 is TGCGCCAGCAGCGAGGGACAGGGGGAGTACGAGCAGTACTTC. It specifies CASSEGQGEYEQYF.

J is TRBJ1-1 and V is TRBV29-1; possible D gene TRBD1, 6 bases. V lost 5 bases and J lost 7, with 14 bases in between. This CDR3 has 12 residues. CDR1 and CDR2 from the germline V gene are SQVTM and ANQGSEA. The CDR3, as DNA: TGCAGCGTTAAAAGAAGGGGGGGTGAAGCTTTCTTT. This gives the protein CSVKRRGGEAFF.

The chain recombines TRBV4-1 with TRBJ1-4; no definite D call. This CDR3 is built from 14 residues. In germline, CDR1 is MGHRA, CDR2 YSYEKL. Between the trimmed V and J ends, which lost 8 bases and 7 bases, there was a span of 17 bases. The CDR3 protein is CASASSARGEKLFF. CDR3 nucleotides: TGCGCCAGCGCTTCTTCGGCCAGAGGTGAAAAACTGTTTTTT.

The chain is built from TRBV5-1 and TRBJ1-1; a possible D gene is TRBD1 (6 bases). CDR3 length equals 14 residues. Germline V gives CDR1 SGHRS, CDR2 YFSETQ. The ends were cut back, 2 bases at V and 1 base at J, with 9 bases in the middle. The CDR3: CASSLQGWNTEAFF. The CDR3 nucleotides read TGCGCCAGCAGCTTACAGGGCTGGAACACTGAAGCTTTCTTT.